This T cell receptor (beta chain) was sequenced during a study of graft-versus-host responses after intestinal transplantation. The protocol was immunoSEQ multiplex PCR, while the TCRdb copy is restricted to in-frame clones and leaves out a portion. The data hold about 97,000 clones, with more than 80% observed a single time. Sequences were derived from PBMCs, sampled 453 days after intestinal transplant. This receptor was obtained from a human patient who received an intestinal transplant, so some T cells may come from the graft donor.

This CDR3 is CASSHRTGPNYGYTF. The CDR3 region has the DNA TGTGCCAGCAGCCACAGGACAGGGCCAAACTATGGCTACACCTTC. V is TRBV7-9 and J is TRBJ1-2; 8 bases map to TRBD1. The V and J ends lost 5 bases and 2 bases, in that order; junction bases with no gene match: 7. CDR1 and CDR2 from the germline V gene are SEHNR and FQNEAQ (reference sequence). The CDR3 runs 15 residues.